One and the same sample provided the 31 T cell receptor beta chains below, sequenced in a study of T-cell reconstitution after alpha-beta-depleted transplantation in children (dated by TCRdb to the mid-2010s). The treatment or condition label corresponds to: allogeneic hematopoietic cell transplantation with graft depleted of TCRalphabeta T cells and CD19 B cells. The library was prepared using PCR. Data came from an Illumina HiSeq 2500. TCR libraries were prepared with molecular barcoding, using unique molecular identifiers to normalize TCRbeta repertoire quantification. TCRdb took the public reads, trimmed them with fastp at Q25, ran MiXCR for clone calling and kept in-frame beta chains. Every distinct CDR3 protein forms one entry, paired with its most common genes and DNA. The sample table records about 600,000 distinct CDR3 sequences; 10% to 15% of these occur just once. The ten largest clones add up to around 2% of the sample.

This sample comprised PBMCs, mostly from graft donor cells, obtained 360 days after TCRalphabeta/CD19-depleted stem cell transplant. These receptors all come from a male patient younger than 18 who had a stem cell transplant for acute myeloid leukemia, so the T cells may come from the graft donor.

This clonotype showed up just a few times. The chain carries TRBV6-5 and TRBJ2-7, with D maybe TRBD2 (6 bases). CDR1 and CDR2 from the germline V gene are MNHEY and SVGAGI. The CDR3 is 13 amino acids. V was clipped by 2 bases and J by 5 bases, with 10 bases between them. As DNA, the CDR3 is TGTGCCAGCAGTTACCCCGGACTAAACGAGCAGTACTTC. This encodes CASSYPGLNEQYF.

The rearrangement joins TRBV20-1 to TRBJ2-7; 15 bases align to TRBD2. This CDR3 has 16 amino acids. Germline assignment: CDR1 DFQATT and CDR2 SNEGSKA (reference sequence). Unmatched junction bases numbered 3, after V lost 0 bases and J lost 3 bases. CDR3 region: CSARDWGLAGGYEQYF. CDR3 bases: TGCAGTGCTAGAGATTGGGGACTAGCGGGAGGCTACGAGCAGTACTTC.

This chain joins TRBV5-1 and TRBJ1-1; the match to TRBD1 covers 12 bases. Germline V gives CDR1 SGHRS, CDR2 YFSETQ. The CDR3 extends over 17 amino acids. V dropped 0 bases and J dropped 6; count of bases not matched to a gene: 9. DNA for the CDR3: TGCGCCAGCAGCTTGGTAGGGACAGGGGGCATCGTCGCTGAAGCTTTCTTT. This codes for CASSLVGTGGIVAEAFF. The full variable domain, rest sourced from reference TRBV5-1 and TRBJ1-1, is KAGVTQTPRYLIKTRGQQVTLSCSPISGHRSVSWYQQTPGQGLQFLFEYFSETQRNKGNFPGRFSGRQFSNSRSEMNVSTLELGDSALYLCASSLVGTGGIVAEAFFGQGTRLTVV.

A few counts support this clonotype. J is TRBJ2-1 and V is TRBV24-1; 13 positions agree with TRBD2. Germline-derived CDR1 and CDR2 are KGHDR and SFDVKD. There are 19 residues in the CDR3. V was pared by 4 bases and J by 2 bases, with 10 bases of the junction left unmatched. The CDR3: CATSEQGTSGAGAYNEQFF. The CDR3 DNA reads TGTGCCACCAGTGAGCAGGGGACTAGCGGGGCCGGGGCCTACAATGAGCAGTTCTTC.

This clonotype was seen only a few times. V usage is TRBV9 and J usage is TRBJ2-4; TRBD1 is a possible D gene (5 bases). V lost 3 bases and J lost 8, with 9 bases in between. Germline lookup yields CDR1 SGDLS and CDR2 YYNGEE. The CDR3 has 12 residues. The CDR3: CASSGQGHIQYF. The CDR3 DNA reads TGTGCCAGCAGCGGTCAGGGTCACATTCAGTACTTC.

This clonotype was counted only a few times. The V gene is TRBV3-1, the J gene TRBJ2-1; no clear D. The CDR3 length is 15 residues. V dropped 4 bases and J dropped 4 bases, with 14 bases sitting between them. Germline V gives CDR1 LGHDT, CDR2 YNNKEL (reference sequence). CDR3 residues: CASSLVIWAYNEQFF. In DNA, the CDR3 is TGTGCCAGCAGCCTAGTTATTTGGGCGTACAATGAGCAGTTCTTC.

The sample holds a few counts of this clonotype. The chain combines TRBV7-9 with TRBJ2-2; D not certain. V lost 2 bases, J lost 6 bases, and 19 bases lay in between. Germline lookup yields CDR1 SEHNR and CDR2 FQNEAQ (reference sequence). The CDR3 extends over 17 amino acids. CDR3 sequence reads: CASSLSRQVPEPGELFF. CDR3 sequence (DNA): TGTGCCAGCAGCTTATCTAGGCAGGTACCGGAGCCCGGGGAGCTGTTTTTT.

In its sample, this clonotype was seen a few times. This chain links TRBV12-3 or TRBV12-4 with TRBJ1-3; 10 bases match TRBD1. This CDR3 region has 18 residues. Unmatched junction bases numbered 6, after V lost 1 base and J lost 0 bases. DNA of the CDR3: TGTGCCAGCAGTTTAGAACTGGGACAGGGGAGCTCTGGAAACACCATATATTTT. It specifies CASSLELGQGSSGNTIYF.

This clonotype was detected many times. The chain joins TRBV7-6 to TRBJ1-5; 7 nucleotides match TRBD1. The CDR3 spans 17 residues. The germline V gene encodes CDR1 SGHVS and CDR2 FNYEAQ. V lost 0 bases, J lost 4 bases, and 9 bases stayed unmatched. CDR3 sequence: CASSLAAGDRANQPQHF. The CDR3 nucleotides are TGTGCCAGCAGCTTAGCGGCGGGAGACAGGGCGAATCAGCCCCAGCATTTT.

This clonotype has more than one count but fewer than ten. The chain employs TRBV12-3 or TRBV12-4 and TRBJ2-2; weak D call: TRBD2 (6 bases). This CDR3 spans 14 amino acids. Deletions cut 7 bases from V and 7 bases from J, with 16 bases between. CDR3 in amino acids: CASTVGSVGGELFF. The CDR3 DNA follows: TGTGCCAGCACGGTCGGGAGTGTAGGCGGGGAGCTGTTTTTT.

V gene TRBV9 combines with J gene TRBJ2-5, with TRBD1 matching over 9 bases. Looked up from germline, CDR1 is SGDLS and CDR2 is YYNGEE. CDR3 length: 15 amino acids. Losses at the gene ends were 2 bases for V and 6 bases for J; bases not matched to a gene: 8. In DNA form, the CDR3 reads TGTGCCAGCAGCGTTGCGGGACAGGGAAGTCAGACCCAGTACTTC. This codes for CASSVAGQGSQTQYF.

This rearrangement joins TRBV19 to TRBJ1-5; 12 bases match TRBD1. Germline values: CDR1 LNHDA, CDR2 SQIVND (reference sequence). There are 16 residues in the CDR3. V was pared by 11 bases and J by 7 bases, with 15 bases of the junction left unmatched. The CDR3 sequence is CAGRKGTGGFGQPQHF. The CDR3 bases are TGTGCCGGGAGGAAGGGGACAGGGGGCTTCGGACAGCCCCAGCATTTT.

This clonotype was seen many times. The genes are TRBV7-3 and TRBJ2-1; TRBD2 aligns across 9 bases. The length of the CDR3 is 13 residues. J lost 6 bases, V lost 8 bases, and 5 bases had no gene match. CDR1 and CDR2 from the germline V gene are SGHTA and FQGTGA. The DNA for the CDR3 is TGTGCCAGCGGAATAGCGGGAGTCAATGAGCAGTTCTTC. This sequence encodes CASGIAGVNEQFF.

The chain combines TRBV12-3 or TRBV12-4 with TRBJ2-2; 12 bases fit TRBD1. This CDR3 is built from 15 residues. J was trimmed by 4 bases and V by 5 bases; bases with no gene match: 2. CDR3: CASSPGQGATGELFF. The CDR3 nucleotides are TGTGCCAGCAGTCCGGGACAGGGGGCCACCGGGGAGCTGTTTTTT.

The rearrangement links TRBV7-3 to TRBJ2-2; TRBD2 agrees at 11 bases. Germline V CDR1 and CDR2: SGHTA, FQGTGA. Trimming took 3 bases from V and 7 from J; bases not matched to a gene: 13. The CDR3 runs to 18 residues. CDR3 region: CASSFGIMTSGIGGELFF. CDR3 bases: TGTGCCAGCAGCTTCGGGATCATGACTAGCGGGATCGGCGGGGAGCTGTTTTTT.

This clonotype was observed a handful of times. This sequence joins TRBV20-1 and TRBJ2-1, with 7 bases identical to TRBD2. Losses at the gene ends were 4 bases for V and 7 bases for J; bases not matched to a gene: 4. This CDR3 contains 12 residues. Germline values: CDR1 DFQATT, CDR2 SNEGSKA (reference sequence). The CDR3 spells CSATRLANEQFF. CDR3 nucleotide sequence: TGCAGTGCTACGAGACTAGCTAATGAGCAGTTCTTC.

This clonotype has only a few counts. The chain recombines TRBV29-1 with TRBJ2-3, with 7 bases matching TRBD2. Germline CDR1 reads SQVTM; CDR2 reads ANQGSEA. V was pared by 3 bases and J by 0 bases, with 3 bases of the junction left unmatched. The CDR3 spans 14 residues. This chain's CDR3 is CSVDPSGSTDTQYF. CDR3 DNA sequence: TGCAGCGTTGACCCTAGCGGTAGCACAGATACGCAGTATTTT.

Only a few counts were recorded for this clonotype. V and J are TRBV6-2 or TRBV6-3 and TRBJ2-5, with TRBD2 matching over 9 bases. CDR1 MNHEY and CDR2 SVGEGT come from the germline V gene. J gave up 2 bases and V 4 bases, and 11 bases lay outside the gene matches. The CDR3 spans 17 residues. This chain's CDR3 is CASSSRTSAHPQETQYF. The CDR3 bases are TGTGCCAGCAGTTCGCGGACTAGCGCCCATCCACAAGAGACCCAGTACTTC.

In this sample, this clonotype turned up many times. The CDR3 is CASSWDSLNTGELFF. In DNA, the CDR3 is TGTGCCAGCAGTTGGGACTCCTTAAACACCGGGGAGCTGTTTTTT. The chain joins TRBV6-2 or TRBV6-3 to TRBJ2-2; D is perhaps TRBD2 (6 bases). V dropped 4 bases and J dropped 2 bases, with 11 bases sitting between them. Germline CDR1 reads MNHEY; CDR2 reads SVGEGT. CDR3 length: 15 residues.

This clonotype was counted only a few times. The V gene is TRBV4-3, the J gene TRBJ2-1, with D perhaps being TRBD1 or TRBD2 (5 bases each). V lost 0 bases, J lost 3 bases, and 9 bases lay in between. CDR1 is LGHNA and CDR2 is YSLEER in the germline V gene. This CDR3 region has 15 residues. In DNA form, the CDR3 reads TGCGCCAGCAGCCAAGAGGGGGACGACTACAATGAGCAGTTCTTC. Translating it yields CASSQEGDDYNEQFF.

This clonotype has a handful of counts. The CDR3 nucleotides read TGTGCCAGCCACGGCTATGGCTACACCTTC. Its protein is CASHGYGYTF. V is TRBV28 and J is TRBJ1-2; D uncertain. Trimming removed 8 bases at V and 4 bases at J, with 5 bases between. The CDR3 has 10 amino acids. CDR1 and CDR2 from the germline V gene are MDHEN and SYDVKM.

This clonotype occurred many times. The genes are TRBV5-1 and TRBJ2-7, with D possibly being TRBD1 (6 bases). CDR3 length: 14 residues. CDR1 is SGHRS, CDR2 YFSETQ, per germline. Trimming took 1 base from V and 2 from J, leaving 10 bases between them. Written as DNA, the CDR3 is TGCGCCAGCAGCTTGAATACAGGGACCTACGAGCAGTACTTC. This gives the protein CASSLNTGTYEQYF.

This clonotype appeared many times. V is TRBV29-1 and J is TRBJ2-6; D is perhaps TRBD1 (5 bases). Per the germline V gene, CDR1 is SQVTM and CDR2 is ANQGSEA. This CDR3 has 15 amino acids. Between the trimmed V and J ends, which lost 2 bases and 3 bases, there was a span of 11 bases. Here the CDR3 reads CSVESSRGGANVLTF. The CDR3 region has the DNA TGCAGCGTTGAATCATCAAGGGGTGGGGCCAACGTCCTGACTTTC.

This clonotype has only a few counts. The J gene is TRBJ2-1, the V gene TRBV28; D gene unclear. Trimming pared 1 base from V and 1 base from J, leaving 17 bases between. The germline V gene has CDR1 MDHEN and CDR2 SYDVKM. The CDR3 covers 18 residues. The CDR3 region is CASSLSPLSRRSYNEQFF. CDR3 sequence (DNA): TGTGCCAGCAGTTTATCCCCCCTGTCCCGTCGGTCCTACAATGAGCAGTTCTTC. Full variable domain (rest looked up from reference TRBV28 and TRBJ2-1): DVKVTQSSRYLVKRTGEKVFLECVQDMDHENMFWYRQDPGLGLRLIYFSYDVKMKEKGDIPEGYSVSREKKERFSLILESASTNQTSMYLCASSLSPLSRRSYNEQFFGPGTRLTVL.

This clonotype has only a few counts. The CDR3 is CASSRTIGTALIETQYF. The CDR3 nucleotides read TGTGCCAGCAGCCGGACGATCGGGACTGCCCTAATAGAGACCCAGTACTTC. The V call is TRBV11-2, the J call TRBJ2-5; possibly TRBD2 for D (6 bases). With 5 bases removed from V and 4 bases from J, the gap between germline ends came to 23 bases. The CDR3 sequence is 17 residues long. Germline values: CDR1 SGHAT, CDR2 FQNNGV.

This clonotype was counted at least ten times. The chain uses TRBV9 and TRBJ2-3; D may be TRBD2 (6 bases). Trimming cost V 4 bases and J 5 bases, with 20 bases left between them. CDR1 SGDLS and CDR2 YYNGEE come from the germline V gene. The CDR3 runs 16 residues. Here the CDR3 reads CASSPHGTPIRDTQYF. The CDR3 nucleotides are TGTGCCAGCAGCCCCCACGGGACTCCTATTCGAGATACGCAGTATTTT.

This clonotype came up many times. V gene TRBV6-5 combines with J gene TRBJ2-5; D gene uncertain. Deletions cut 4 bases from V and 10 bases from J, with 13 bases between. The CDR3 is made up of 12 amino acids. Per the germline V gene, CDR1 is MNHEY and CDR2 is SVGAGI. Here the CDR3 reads CASSSNSGDQYF. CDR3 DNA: TGTGCCAGCAGTTCGAACTCTGGGGACCAGTACTTC.

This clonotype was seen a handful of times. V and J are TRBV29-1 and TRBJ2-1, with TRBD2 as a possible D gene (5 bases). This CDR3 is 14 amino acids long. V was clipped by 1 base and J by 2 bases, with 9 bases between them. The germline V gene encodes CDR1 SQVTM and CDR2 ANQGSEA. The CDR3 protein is CSVEGAVPYNEQFF. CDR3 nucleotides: TGCAGCGTTGAAGGAGCGGTCCCCTACAATGAGCAGTTCTTC.

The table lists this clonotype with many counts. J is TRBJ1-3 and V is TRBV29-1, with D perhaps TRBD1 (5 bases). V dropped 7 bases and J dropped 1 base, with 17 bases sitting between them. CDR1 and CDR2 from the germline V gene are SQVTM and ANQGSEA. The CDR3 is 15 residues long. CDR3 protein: CSAGSGGLSGNTIYF. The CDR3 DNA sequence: TGCAGCGCCGGATCTGGGGGATTGTCTGGAAACACCATATATTTT.

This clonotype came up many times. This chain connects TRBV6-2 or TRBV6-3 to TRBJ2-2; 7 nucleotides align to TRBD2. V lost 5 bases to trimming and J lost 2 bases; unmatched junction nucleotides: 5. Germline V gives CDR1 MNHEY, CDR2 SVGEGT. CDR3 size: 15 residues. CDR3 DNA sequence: TGTGCCAGCAGTCGACTAGCTCTCAACACCGGGGAGCTGTTTTTT. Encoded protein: CASSRLALNTGELFF.

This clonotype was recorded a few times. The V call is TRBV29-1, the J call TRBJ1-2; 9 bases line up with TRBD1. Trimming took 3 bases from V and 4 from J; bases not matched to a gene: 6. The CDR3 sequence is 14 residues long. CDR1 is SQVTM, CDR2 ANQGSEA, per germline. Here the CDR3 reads CSVDWGQGFYGYTF. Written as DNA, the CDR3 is TGCAGCGTTGATTGGGGACAGGGCTTCTATGGCTACACCTTC.